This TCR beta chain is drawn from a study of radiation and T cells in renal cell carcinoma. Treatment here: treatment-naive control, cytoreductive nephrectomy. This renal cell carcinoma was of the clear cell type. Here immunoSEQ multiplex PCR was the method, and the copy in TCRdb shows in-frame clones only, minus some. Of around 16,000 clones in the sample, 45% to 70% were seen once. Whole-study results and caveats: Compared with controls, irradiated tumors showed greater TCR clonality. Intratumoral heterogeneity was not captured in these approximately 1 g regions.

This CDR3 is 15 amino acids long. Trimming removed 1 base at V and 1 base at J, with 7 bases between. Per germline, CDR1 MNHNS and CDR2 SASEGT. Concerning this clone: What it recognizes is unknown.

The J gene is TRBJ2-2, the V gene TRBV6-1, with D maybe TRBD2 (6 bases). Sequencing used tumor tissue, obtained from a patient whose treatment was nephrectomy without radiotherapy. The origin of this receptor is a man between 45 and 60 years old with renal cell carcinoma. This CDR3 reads CASSEGRGNTGELFF. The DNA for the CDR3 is TGTGCCAGCAGTGAAGGGCGGGGGAACACCGGGGAGCTGTTTTTT.